These 22 T cell receptor beta chains share one sample of origin, sequenced in a study of T cells expressing NK-cell markers. TCRdb re-called the 5' RACE reads; one entry per CDR3 protein, DNA not given. This listing includes 250,000 or so distinct CDR3 sequences. The sequenced sample was blood T cells: a sorted CD56 or NKG2C T cell subset, CD4+ or CD8+ T cells, or bulk PBMC T cells (not recorded which). The receptors shown here come from a woman between 18 and 70 years old in good health.

The rearrangement uses TRBV7-2 and TRBJ2-1; as DNA is missing, the TRBD2 call by TCRdb cannot be tested. CDR1 is SGHTA and CDR2 is FQGNSA in the germline V gene. This CDR3 spans 16 amino acids. CDR3: CASRFQPAGVYNEQFF.

The CDR3 protein is CASSPSRPTDTQYF. The chain carries TRBV7-8 and TRBJ2-3. Germline V CDR1 and CDR2: SGHVS, FQNEAQ. CDR3 length: 14 residues.

The rearrangement joins TRBV29-1 to TRBJ2-5; TCRdb outputs TRBD1, but without DNA this stays unchecked. CDR1 and CDR2 (germline): SQVTM, ANQGSEA. The CDR3 runs 12 residues. CDR3 sequence reads: CSSKGAEETQYF.

The gene calls are TRBV7-6 and TRBJ1-4; the TCRdb call, TRBD1, lacks DNA for checking. This CDR3 contains 14 residues. The germline gives CDR1 SGHVS, CDR2 FNYEAQ. CDR3 loop: CASSLPGFGEKLFF. Based on the CDR3 plus reference TRBV7-6 and TRBJ1-4, the full variable domain is GAGVSQSPRYKVTKRGQDVALRCDPISGHVSLYWYRQALGQGPEFLTYFNYEAQQDKSGLPNDRFSAERPEGSISTLTIQRTEQRDSAMYRCASSLPGFGEKLFFGSGTQLSVL.

The chain has TRBV10-3 and TRBJ2-1; TCRdb reports TRBD2, a call that lacks DNA to check it against. The germline CDR1 and CDR2 sequences are ENHRY and SYGVKD. The length of the CDR3 is 15 residues. This CDR3 is CAISPLTSGANEQFF.

The chain joins TRBV2 to TRBJ2-1; checking the TCRdb D call of TRBD1 is not possible without DNA. Germline V gives CDR1 SNHLY, CDR2 FYNNEI. The CDR3 runs to 11 residues. CDR3 amino acids: CASDRAARQFF.

J is TRBJ1-2 and V is TRBV12-3 or TRBV12-4; TCRdb lists TRBD1, though no DNA is available to test this call. The CDR3 is 13 amino acids. CDR3 sequence: CASSTIRTGGYTF.

This chain connects TRBV7-2 to TRBJ2-1; TCRdb's D call, TRBD2, is unchecked because there is no DNA. The CDR3 extends over 13 amino acids. Germline CDR1 is SGHTA and CDR2 is FQGNSA. The CDR3: CASSQRSPREQFF.

J is TRBJ2-3 and V is TRBV3-1; TCRdb gives TRBD2 as the D gene, but with no DNA this cannot be confirmed. Germline V gives CDR1 LGHDT, CDR2 YNNKEL (reference sequence). The CDR3 is 14 amino acids. CDR3 protein: CASSAGLTRGTQYF.

This chain links TRBV5-1 with TRBJ1-5; no DNA is available, so the TRBD1 call from TCRdb remains unchecked. CDR3 size: 15 residues. Germline assignment: CDR1 SGHRS and CDR2 YFSETQ. CDR3 in amino acids: CASSFTWGSNQPQHF.

The chain joins TRBV20-1 to TRBJ2-3. The CDR3 contains 13 residues. CDR1 is DFQATT, CDR2 SNEGSKA, per germline (reference sequence). This chain's CDR3 is CSARDLTTDTQYF.

This rearrangement joins TRBV27 to TRBJ2-5; TCRdb returns TRBD1, unconfirmable since there is no DNA. The CDR3 is 14 residues long. CDR1 is MNHEY and CDR2 is SMNVEV in the germline V gene (reference sequence). This chain's CDR3 is CASSKGTYQETQYF.

V gene TRBV18 combines with J gene TRBJ1-1. CDR1 and CDR2 (germline): KGHSH, LQKENI. The CDR3 runs to 15 residues. This CDR3 reads CASSPRASANTEAFF.

The chain uses TRBV12-3 or TRBV12-4 and TRBJ1-5; TCRdb picks TRBD1, but there is no DNA to check that call. The CDR3 length is 15 residues. The chain's CDR3 is CASRTGAAPNQPQHF.

CDR3 sequence: CASVSGNTIYF. The V gene is TRBV12-3 or TRBV12-4, the J gene TRBJ1-3. The CDR3 sequence is 11 residues long.

The chain is built from TRBV5-1 and TRBJ1-4; the D call of TRBD1 rests on TCRdb alone, since no DNA is present to check it. The CDR3 is 15 residues long. Germline V CDR1 and CDR2: SGHRS, YFSETQ. CDR3 amino acids: CASSLTAGTPEKLFF. Using reference TRBV5-1 and TRBJ1-4 for the parts outside the CDR3, the full variable domain is KAGVTQTPRYLIKTRGQQVTLSCSPISGHRSVSWYQQTPGQGLQFLFEYFSETQRNKGNFPGRFSGRQFSNSRSEMNVSTLELGDSALYLCASSLTAGTPEKLFFGSGTQLSVL.

The V call is TRBV5-1, the J call TRBJ2-3; TCRdb gives TRBD1 as the D gene, but with no DNA this cannot be confirmed. This CDR3 comprises 15 residues. Germline CDR1 is SGHRS and CDR2 is YFSETQ. CDR3 sequence reads: CASSFGQGSGDTQYF.

This chain connects TRBV7-2 to TRBJ2-3; lacking DNA, the TRBD1 call made by TCRdb goes unchecked. CDR1 is SGHTA and CDR2 is FQGNSA in the germline V gene. The CDR3 has 15 amino acids. CDR3 sequence: CASTPSRGGTDTQYF.

The chain has TRBV20-1 and TRBJ2-5; the D call of TRBD2 rests on TCRdb alone, since no DNA is present to check it. CDR1 and CDR2 (germline): DFQATT, SNEGSKA (reference sequence). This CDR3 region has 14 residues. CDR3: CSAKSGGPYETQYF.

The chain couples TRBV29-1 to TRBJ1-2. CDR1 is SQVTM, CDR2 ANQGSEA, per germline. There are 14 residues in the CDR3. Here the CDR3 reads CSVEGSYTKDGYTF. The full variable domain, in which reference TRBV29-1 and TRBJ1-2 provide the parts outside the CDR3, is SAVISQKPSRDICQRGTSLTIQCQVDSQVTMMFWYRQQPGQSLTLIATANQGSEATYESGFVIDKFPISRPNLTFSTLTVSNMSPEDSSIYLCSVEGSYTKDGYTFGSGTRLTVV.

This rearrangement joins TRBV5-5 to TRBJ2-5; the TCRdb call, TRBD2, lacks DNA for checking. Germline V lookup: CDR1 SGHKS, CDR2 YYEKEE (reference sequence). The length of the CDR3 is 18 residues. CDR3: CASSLAVGLAGEGETQYF.

This chain joins TRBV20-1 and TRBJ2-1; as DNA is missing, the TRBD1 call by TCRdb cannot be tested. The CDR3 covers 14 residues. Per germline, CDR1 DFQATT and CDR2 SNEGSKA (reference sequence). CDR3 region: CSAPTGPFYNEQFF.